Sequencing of this TCR beta chain was carried out in a study of CD8+CD57+ T cells in acquired aplastic anemia listed by TCRdb under 2018. Some background on the complete study: On average, sorted CD4+ and CD8+ cells yielded about 3 ug of extracted DNA, with a range of about 0.17 to 27.4 ug. CD8+CD57+ expansion was defined as frequency above the mean frequency observed in healthy subjects.

Expansion of CD8+CD57+ cells had been shown by flow cytometry in the patients chosen for sequencing. Every patient had severe acquired aplastic anemia, diagnosed using the International Study of Aplastic Anemia and Agranulocytosis and Camitta criteria. Patients had received no therapy at the time of blood sampling. The study deep-sequenced TCR repertoires of sorted CD4+ and CD8+ blood T cells from severe aplastic anemia patients and healthy subjects. Patients were enrolled under clinicaltrials.gov protocols 00001620, 01623167, 00001397, 00071045, 00081523 and 00961064 in the USA. Ficoll-Paque density gradient centrifugation was used to isolate peripheral blood mononuclear cells. Before DNA was extracted, CD4+ and CD8+ T cells were sorted using either FACS or magnetic beads. This clonotype showed up many times. The antigen it binds to is not known. Base qualities are not at hand, and no much larger clone is one base apart.

Its CDR3 holds 17 amino acids, cysteine through phenylalanine. Only the CDR3 region is kept as DNA, spanning 51 bases read in frame from base 1. CDR1 and CDR2, looked up from the germline V gene, are SGHDT and YYEEEE. The germline ends are 15 bases apart after V is trimmed by 0 bases and J by 2 bases. Overall results and qualifications from the work: Around 27 CD8+ CDR3 sequences were shared between patients and controls but appeared highly expressed in patients and within their immunodominant clones. Patients and healthy controls showed no significant difference in CD8+ Simpson's diversity (P=0.060).

Profiling of TCR beta VDJ combinations and CDR3 sequences used genomic DNA as the template. TCR repertoire sequencing was run on an Illumina HiSeq 2000. In the original analysis: Repertoire assessment relied on Simpson's diversity index, CDR3 size and DJ length profiles, and TRBV/TRBJ rearrangement plots. The most abundant DNA sequence in the deep sequencing data was taken as the immunodominant clone. CDR3 amino acid sequences were checked for sharing between subjects and were compared against published repertoires and the VDJdb database. TCRdb itself trimmed the public reads at Q25 with fastp, ran MiXCR and retained productive beta chains. One record per CDR3 amino acid sequence lists the most common genes and DNA. V and J calls and clone size were set by TCRdb, not the authors. This sample is represented by some 140,000 distinct CDR3 sequences; roughly 49% of them were singletons. Over 9.5% of the sample is held by the ten biggest clonotypes.

This chain joins TRBV5-6 to TRBJ1-3, with a tentative D gene TRBD1 over 5 matching bases. This clonotype was obtained from a human donor with aplastic anemia. Sequenced: sorted CD4+, CD8+, or CD8+CD57+ T cells (not recorded which) from PBMCs. Here the CDR3 is given as CASSLAGGFGPGNTIYF. The nucleotides read TGTGCCAGCAGCTTGGCCGGGGGATTCGGTCCTGGAAACACCATATATTTT.